A selection of T cell receptor beta chains follows, all from one sample in a study of Ad26.COV2.S vaccination and SARS-CoV-2 variants. Generated by immunoSEQ multiplex PCR, the TCRdb table keeps only in-frame clones and is missing some. The sample gives about 350,000 clones, more than 75% of which show up once; 2.5% to 3.5% is in the top ten. The specimen was peripheral blood, collected in a trial of Ad26.COV2.S vaccine versus placebo. These receptors came from a person between 18 and 65 years old who received the Ad26.COV2.S COVID-19 vaccine or a placebo. Both conserved end residues are part of each CDR3. The D gene is left open where the match is weak. The size of a clone is reported for some rows only, either as once, few or many, or as a class for expanded clones.

J gene | D gene | clone size | V gene | CDR3 DNA | CDR3 protein
TRBJ2-7 | NA | NA | TRBV28 | TGTGCCAGCAGTTTAATTGCGGTCTACTACGAGCAGTACTTC | CASSLIAVYYEQYF
TRBJ1-2 | TRBD1 | NA | TRBV2 | TGTGCCAGCAGGGACAGGGCCATTGGCTACACCTTC | CASRDRAIGYTF
TRBJ2-1 | NA | NA | TRBV19 | TGTGCCAGTAGTATAGGTAGGGCTTACAATGAGCAGTTCTTC | CASSIGRAYNEQFF
TRBJ2-5 | NA | few | TRBV7-6 | TGTGCCAGCAGCTTAGTCGGCGGCTACCAAGAGACCCAGTACTTC | CASSLVGGYQETQYF
TRBJ2-7 | TRBD1 | once | TRBV25-1 | TGTGCCAGCAGTGTAGGGGGCGCGACCTACGAGCAGTACTTC | CASSVGGATYEQYF
TRBJ2-2 | NA | NA | TRBV9 | TGTGCCAGCAGCGTAGAAGGCGGGGAGCTGTTTTTT | CASSVEGGELFF
TRBJ2-3 | TRBD1 | NA | TRBV2 | TGTGCCAGCAGTGAAAGGACAGGGTCAGATACGCAGTATTTT | CASSERTGSDTQYF
TRBJ2-4 | TRBD2 | NA | TRBV5-6 | TGTGCCAGCAGCCAGCGGGGGACTATAGCCAAAAACATTCAGTACTTC | CASSQRGTIAKNIQYF
TRBJ1-1 | NA | NA | TRBV5-1 | TGCGCCAGCAGCTTAATAGTTGGGGAGGCAGCTTTCTTT | CASSLIVGEAAFF
TRBJ2-1 | TRBD2 | NA | TRBV6-2/TRBV6-3 | TGTGCCAGCAGTTACTCTCTAGCGGGGGGCTACAATGAGCAGTTCTTC | CASSYSLAGGYNEQFF
TRBJ2-7 | NA | NA | TRBV7-2 | TGTGCCAGCAGCCCCCCCCAGGTTGGGAACGAGCAGTACTTC | CASSPPQVGNEQYF
TRBJ1-4 | TRBD1 | NA | TRBV4-3 | TGCGCCAGCAGCTCGCCGCGGGACAGCTTTAATGAAAAACTGTTTTTT | CASSSPRDSFNEKLFF
TRBJ2-7 | TRBD2 | NA | TRBV7-9 | TGTGCCAGCAGCGAGGGACTAGCGGATATCTACGAGCAGTACTTC | CASSEGLADIYEQYF
TRBJ1-2 | TRBD1 | NA | TRBV27 | TGTGCCAGCAGTCCCCAGACAGGGTTTGGCTACACCTTC | CASSPQTGFGYTF
TRBJ2-3 | NA | NA | TRBV5-1 | TGCGCCAGCAGCCCCCGACAGTATCCTGCTAGCACAGATACGCAGTATTTT | CASSPRQYPASTDTQYF
TRBJ2-7 | NA | NA | TRBV6-5 | TGTGCCAGCAGTCAGGGCCCCGCCTACGAGCAGTACTTC | CASSQGPAYEQYF
TRBJ2-5 | NA | NA | TRBV5-1 | TGCGCCAGCAGCGCAAACCAAGAGACCCAGTACTTC | CASSANQETQYF
TRBJ2-7 | NA | NA | TRBV4-1 | TGCGCCAGCAGCCAAGTAACAGGGAAGGGCGAGCAGTACTTC | CASSQVTGKGEQYF
TRBJ2-3 | NA | NA | TRBV5-1 | TGCGCCAGCAGCTTGGGTCCCGGTGGCACAGATACGCAGTATTTT | CASSLGPGGTDTQYF
TRBJ2-1 | NA | NA | TRBV11-2 | TGTGCCAGCAGCTTACTCCAGGAAGTAAGCTCCTACAATGAGCAGTTCTTC | CASSLLQEVSSYNEQFF
TRBJ2-3 | TRBD2 | NA | TRBV9 | TGTGCCAGCAGCGTGTCAGCGGGGGAGGGAGATACGCAGTATTTT | CASSVSAGEGDTQYF
TRBJ1-6 | NA | NA | TRBV27 | TGTGCCAGCAGTATGGGGACTGACTATAATTCACCCCTCCACTTT | CASSMGTDYNSPLHF
TRBJ2-1 | TRBD2 | NA | TRBV10-3 | TGTGCCATCAGTGAGCCACCCCTATTTGGGGAGGGCTCCTACAATGAGCAGTTCTTC | CAISEPPLFGEGSYNEQFF
TRBJ1-2 | TRBD1 | NA | TRBV19 | TGTGCCAGTAGGGAGGGGGCGAGCTATGGCTACACCTTC | CASREGASYGYTF
TRBJ1-5 | NA | NA | TRBV24-1 | TGTGCCACCAGTGAAACAGATAGCAATCAGCCCCAGCATTTT | CATSETDSNQPQHF
TRBJ2-2 | NA | NA | TRBV6-4 | TGTGCCAGCAGTGAGGGGGTGGACACCGGGGAGCTGTTTTTT | CASSEGVDTGELFF
TRBJ1-5 | NA | few | TRBV24-1 | TGTGCCACCAGTGACCTAAATCAGCCCCAGCATTTT | CATSDLNQPQHF
TRBJ2-5 | TRBD1 | NA | TRBV5-5 | TGTGCCAGCAGCCGGAGGGGACAGGAAGAGACCCAGTACTTC | CASSRRGQEETQYF
TRBJ2-3 | TRBD1 | NA | TRBV9 | TGTGCCAGCAGCGGCGGACAGGGGGGCCGTGCAGATACGCAGTATTTT | CASSGGQGGRADTQYF
TRBJ1-1 | NA | NA | TRBV6-5 | TGTGCCACACTAATTTGGACTGAAGCTTTCTTT | CATLIWTEAFF
TRBJ2-5 | TRBD2 | NA | TRBV14 | TGTGCCAGCAGCCCATCTTTGACTAGCGGGCTGGGGCCGGCCGGGGCTTTAAATCGAGAGACCCAGTACTTC | CASSPSLTSGLGPAGALNRETQYF
TRBJ1-5 | NA | once | TRBV6-2/TRBV6-3 | TGTGCCAGCAGTTACGAGGCGGGGGGCGCGTCTAATCAGCCCCAGCATTTT | CASSYEAGGASNQPQHF
TRBJ1-5 | TRBD1 | once | TRBV9 | TGTGCCAGCAGCGTAATGGGGGCGCAGGGGGAGCCCCAGCATTTT | CASSVMGAQGEPQHF
TRBJ2-1 | TRBD2 | NA | TRBV5-1 | TGCGCCAGCAGCCCCTCTGGGACTAGCTCTAAGAGCTCCTACAATGAGCAGTTCTTC | CASSPSGTSSKSSYNEQFF
TRBJ1-5 | NA | NA | TRBV10-3 | TGTGCCATCAGGAATCCCGCCGCAGGGTCGGATCAGCCCCAGCATTTT | CAIRNPAAGSDQPQHF
TRBJ2-7 | NA | NA | TRBV6-2/TRBV6-3 | TGTGCCAGCAGTTATCGTTCCAGGGCCTCCGAGCAGTACTTC | CASSYRSRASEQYF
TRBJ2-5 | TRBD2 | NA | TRBV3-1/TRBV3-2 | TGTGCCAGCAGCCCCGGGACTAGCGGGGGGAGGGGTACCCAGTACTTC | CASSPGTSGGRGTQYF
TRBJ1-5 | NA | NA | TRBV6-6 | TGTGCCAGCAGTACCGGACTGAATCAGCCCCAGCATTTT | CASSTGLNQPQHF
TRBJ2-1 | NA | NA | TRBV7-6 | TGTGCCAGCAGCTTATCAACGCAACCCGTGAATGAGCAGTTCTTC | CASSLSTQPVNEQFF